This TCR beta chain originates from a study of glioma-infiltrating T cells. Study-wide context: Samples included WHO grade II oligodendrogliomas or astrocytomas and initial-diagnosis grade IV glioblastomas. Before surgery, glioma patients received dexamethasone for at most six days.

As for this clonotype: Its target is not known. A read error is possible here, since a much larger clone lies one base away.

Study conclusions and caveats: Above-expected tissue-blood divergence occurred in all gliomas, most in low-grade ones. CDR3 overlap between tissue and blood was very small.

TCR alpha and beta CDR3 regions were amplified from RNA using iRepertoire nested multiplex PCR. TCRdb independently ran MiXCR on the multiplex PCR reads; one entry per CDR3 protein. The profile shows roughly 350,000 distinct CDR3 sequences, 35% to 45% of them singletons. CDR3 length equals 14 residues. V gave up 4 bases and J gave up 10 bases, with 17 bases separating them. CDR1 MNHEY and CDR2 SMNVEV come from the germline V gene (reference sequence). The TCR comes from a human donor with low-grade glioma or glioblastoma, undergoing nonglioma brain surgery, or in good health (not recorded which). Material for sequencing was glioma tissue, nonneoplastic brain tissue, or PBMCs (not recorded which). The chain uses TRBV27 and TRBJ2-1; D unresolved. The CDR3 region has the DNA TGTGCCAGCAGTTACCTCCGACCGACCGGGGAGCAGTTCTTC. Protein product: CASSYLRPTGEQFF.